A single sample gave rise to the 15 T cell receptor beta chains below, sequenced in a study of T cells in Graves' hyperthyroidism and ophthalmopathy (dated by TCRdb to about 2019). The method was multiplex PCR. TCRdb names Illumina HiSeq 2000 as the instrument used. TCR beta CDR3 regions were amplified from RNA transcripts. The TCR CDR3 was subjected to a first round of RT-PCR using the HTBI primer set and the Qiagen OneStep RT-PCR kit. TCRdb reprocessed the public reads (quality trimming at Q25 with fastp, clone calling with MiXCR) and kept in-frame beta chains. Each entry merges the rows of one CDR3 protein and shows their most common DNA and genes. The sample table holds about 500,000 distinct CDR3 sequences, of which roughly 18% were seen once. Jointly, the top ten make up approximately 15% of the sample. Sequencing input: blood. The receptors here all came from a woman aged 18-29 years with Graves' ophthalmopathy.

This chain joins TRBV4-3 and TRBJ2-2; D may correspond to TRBD1 or TRBD2 (5 bases each). Per the germline V gene, CDR1 is LGHNA and CDR2 is YSLEER. V was clipped by 0 bases and J by 2 bases, with 13 bases between them. This CDR3 is built from 17 residues. CDR3 region: CASSQDLGRTNTGELFF. The CDR3 nucleotides are TGCGCCAGCAGCCAAGATTTGGGACGGACCAACACCGGGGAGCTGTTTTTT.

This clonotype was seen more than once but under ten times. The chain links TRBV30 to TRBJ1-3; D gene ambiguous. The germline gives CDR1 GTSNPN, CDR2 SVGIG (reference sequence). V lost 1 base and J 0 bases, leaving 10 bases between the germline ends. The CDR3 covers 15 residues. This CDR3 reads CAWSGRWTSGNTIYF. The CDR3 DNA is TGTGCCTGGAGTGGGAGATGGACCTCTGGAAACACCATATATTTT.

This clonotype was observed many times. The chain employs TRBV18 and TRBJ2-1; 7 positions agree with TRBD2. Germline assignment: CDR1 KGHSH and CDR2 LQKENI. CDR3 length: 15 amino acids. Losses at the gene ends were 3 bases for V and 6 bases for J; bases not matched to a gene: 8. In nucleotides, the CDR3 is TGTGCCAGCTCACCTTTCGCGGGAGTTCTCAATGAGCAGTTCTTC. It translates to CASSPFAGVLNEQFF.

This clonotype was recorded many times. The rearrangement joins TRBV5-1 to TRBJ1-2, with 10 bases identical to TRBD1. The CDR3 consists of 13 residues. With 3 bases clipped from V and 4 bases from J, the junction kept 0 bases outside the gene matches. Germline V CDR1 and CDR2: SGHRS, YFSETQ. The CDR3 DNA follows: TGCGCCAGCAGCTGGACAGGGGGCTATGGCTACACCTTC. Protein product: CASSWTGGYGYTF.

This clonotype was seen ten or more times. This rearrangement joins TRBV7-9 to TRBJ2-1; D may be TRBD1 or TRBD2 (5 bases each). V shed 0 bases and J shed 5 bases, with 17 bases lying between them. This CDR3 contains 17 residues. The V gene's germline CDR1 is SEHNR and CDR2 FQNEAQ (reference sequence). CDR3 DNA sequence: TGTGCCAGCAGCTTAGCTTGGGATCCAGGGACCAACAATGAGCAGTTCTTC. Translation: CASSLAWDPGTNNEQFF.

This clonotype has a count of ten or more. This chain links TRBV28 with TRBJ1-2; TRBD1 aligns across 7 bases. Germline loops: CDR1 MDHEN, CDR2 SYDVKM. With 6 bases clipped from V and 3 bases from J, the junction kept 19 bases outside the gene matches. The CDR3 extends over 18 amino acids. CDR3 sequence: CASSKTVARRGPYYGYTF. CDR3 bases: TGTGCCAGCAGCAAAACCGTAGCTCGGAGGGGGCCGTACTATGGCTACACCTTC.

On this clonotype: A read error may be the cause here, since a much bigger clone is one base away. V is TRBV3-1 and J is TRBJ1-1; D unresolved. This CDR3 has 16 amino acids. Trimming took 6 bases from V and 1 from J, leaving 18 bases between them. Germline CDR1 and CDR2: LGHDT and YNNKEL (reference sequence). The CDR3 coding sequence is TGTGCCAGCAGTCAACGCGTGTTACAGAGGAACACTGAAGCTTTCTTT. It yields the protein CASSQRVLQRNTEAFF.

This clonotype was counted only a few times. This chain joins TRBV27 and TRBJ2-1; D gene unclear. The CDR3 loop spans 16 amino acids. CDR1 is MNHEY, CDR2 SMNVEV, per germline (reference sequence). V dropped 4 bases and J dropped 0 bases, with 13 bases sitting between them. The CDR3 loop is CASSSPTQSSYNEQFF. The CDR3 region has the DNA TGTGCCAGCAGTTCCCCGACTCAGAGCTCCTACAATGAGCAGTTCTTC.

This clonotype was detected a few times. This chain connects TRBV7-6 to TRBJ2-7; D is possibly TRBD2 (5 bases). The CDR3 is 12 residues long. Germline loops: CDR1 SGHVS, CDR2 FNYEAQ. With 3 bases removed from V and 7 bases from J, the gap between germline ends came to 10 bases. Here the CDR3 DNA reads TGTGCCAGCAGCTTTAGGACGGGGGAGCAGTACTTC. Translated: CASSFRTGEQYF.

This clonotype was seen at least ten times. The chain has TRBV9 and TRBJ1-1, with a possible D match to TRBD1 (5 bases). V was trimmed by 7 bases and J by 1 base, leaving 11 bases between them. Looked up from germline, CDR1 is SGDLS and CDR2 is YYNGEE. There are 13 residues in the CDR3. In DNA form, the CDR3 reads TGTGCCAGCGGAATGACAGAGAACACTGAAGCTTTCTTT. Translated: CASGMTENTEAFF.

This clonotype was detected a few times. This CDR3 reads CASSSDFGGREKLFF. The CDR3 nucleotides are TGTGCCAGCAGCTCTGACTTCGGGGGCCGGGAAAAACTGTTTTTT. This chain connects TRBV5-4 to TRBJ1-4; TRBD1 is a possible D gene (6 bases). V lost 3 bases, J lost 8 bases, and 17 bases lay in between. The CDR3 spans 15 residues. Germline CDR1 and CDR2: SGHNT and YYREEE (reference sequence).

This clonotype was counted a few times. This chain joins TRBV20-1 and TRBJ2-5; possible D gene TRBD1, 5 bases. V was shortened by 6 bases and J by 5 bases, with 25 bases between the two germline ends. Per germline, CDR1 DFQATT and CDR2 SNEGSKA (reference sequence). The CDR3 length is 16 residues. The CDR3 loop reads CSAHQPPVLGRETQYF. CDR3 DNA: TGCAGTGCCCACCAGCCCCCCGTCCTGGGGCGGGAGACCCAGTACTTC.

Only a few counts were recorded for this clonotype. This chain uses TRBV11-2 with TRBJ2-2; 7 bases match TRBD1. CDR1 and CDR2 from the germline V gene are SGHAT and FQNNGV. The V segment lost 5 bases and the J segment 3 bases; nucleotides outside the gene matches: 12. The CDR3 extends over 17 amino acids. CDR3 region: CASSEGQWADYTGELFF. DNA of the CDR3: TGTGCCAGCAGCGAGGGACAGTGGGCGGATTACACCGGGGAGCTGTTTTTT.

The CDR3 sequence is CASSLGQGRTDTQYF. The CDR3 bases are TGCGCCAGCAGCCTTGGACAGGGGCGCACAGATACGCAGTATTTT. V usage is TRBV4-1 and J usage is TRBJ2-3; 9 positions match TRBD1. Germline V CDR1 and CDR2: MGHRA, YSYEKL. Losses at the gene ends were 4 bases for V and 1 base for J; bases not matched to a gene: 3. The CDR3 has 15 amino acids.

The V and J genes are TRBV4-1 and TRBJ1-1; D ambiguous. CDR1 is MGHRA and CDR2 is YSYEKL in the germline V gene. V was pared by 1 base and J by 3 bases, with 9 bases between. CDR3 size: 14 residues. CDR3 sequence reads: CASSQGERDTEAFF. Here the CDR3 DNA reads TGCGCCAGCAGCCAAGGAGAAAGGGACACTGAAGCTTTCTTT.